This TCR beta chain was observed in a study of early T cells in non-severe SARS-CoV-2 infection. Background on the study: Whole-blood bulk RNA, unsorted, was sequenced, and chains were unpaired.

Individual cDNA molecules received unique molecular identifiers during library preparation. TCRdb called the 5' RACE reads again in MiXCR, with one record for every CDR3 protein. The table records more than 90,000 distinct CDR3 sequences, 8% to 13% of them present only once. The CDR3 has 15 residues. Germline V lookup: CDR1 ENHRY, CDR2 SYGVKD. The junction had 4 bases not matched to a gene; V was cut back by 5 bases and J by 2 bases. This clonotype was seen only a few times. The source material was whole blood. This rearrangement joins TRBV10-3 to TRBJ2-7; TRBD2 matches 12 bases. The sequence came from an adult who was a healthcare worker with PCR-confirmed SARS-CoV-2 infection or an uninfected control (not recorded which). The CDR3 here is CAISSTSGGPYEQYF. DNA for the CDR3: TGTGCCATCAGTTCGACTAGCGGGGGTCCCTACGAGCAGTACTTC.